Below, one TCR beta chain is given with its context. Its target is unknown. The data were produced by immunoSEQ multiplex PCR, yet TCRdb's version contains in-frame clones alone and is incomplete. The repertoire consists of some 78,000 clones, with roughly four fifths occurring once and the leading ten covering under 3.5%. Germline V gene lookup returns CDR1 ENHRY and CDR2 SYGVKD. V was pared by 3 bases and J by 2 bases, with 13 bases between. The CDR3 runs to 15 residues. The data originate from a study of T cells in localized non-small cell lung cancer. General study findings and limits: Longer overall survival associated with higher blood T cell density; shorter survival with higher adjacent-lung clonality. Adjacent lung held a median roughly 60 of the top 100 tumor clones. Analysis by sequencing included only one tumor region, so heterogeneity remains possible. Clonality peaked in uninvolved adjacent lung rather than tumor.

The input for sequencing was peripheral blood, taken before any cancer treatment. The J gene is TRBJ1-1, the V gene TRBV10-3, with no clear D. The TCR originated in a man aged 35-69 years with stage I lung adenocarcinoma. The CDR3 sequence: CAISDTEGANTEAFF. The DNA of the CDR3 is TGTGCCATCAGTGATACTGAAGGAGCCAACACTGAAGCTTTCTTT.